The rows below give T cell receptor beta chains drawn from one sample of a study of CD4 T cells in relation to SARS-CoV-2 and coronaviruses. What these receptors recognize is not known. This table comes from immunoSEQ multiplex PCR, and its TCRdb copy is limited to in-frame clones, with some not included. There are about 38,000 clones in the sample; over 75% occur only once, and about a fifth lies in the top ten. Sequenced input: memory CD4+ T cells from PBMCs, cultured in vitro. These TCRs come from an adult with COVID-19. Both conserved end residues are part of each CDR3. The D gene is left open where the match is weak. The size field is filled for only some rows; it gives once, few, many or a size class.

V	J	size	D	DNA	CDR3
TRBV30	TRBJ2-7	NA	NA	TGTGCCTGGAGTGCGGACAACTACGAGCAGTACTTC	CAWSADNYEQYF
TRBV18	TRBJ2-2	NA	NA	TGTGCCAGCTCCACACGGTATACGGAGACCGGGGAGCTGTTTTTT	CASSTRYTETGELFF
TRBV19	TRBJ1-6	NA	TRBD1	TGTGCCAGTAGTATCGGTTGGGGACAGGGGAATTCACCCCTCCACTTT	CASSIGWGQGNSPLHF
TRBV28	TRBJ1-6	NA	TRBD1	TGTGCCAGCAGTTCGGACAGGAGCCACTTCTCCTATAATTCACCCCTCCACTTT	CASSSDRSHFSYNSPLHF
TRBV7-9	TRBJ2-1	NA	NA	TGTGCCAGCAGCTTAAGAGGGCGTAGGCAGAATGAGCAGTTCTTC	CASSLRGRRQNEQFF
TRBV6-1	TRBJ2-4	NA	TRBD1	TGTGCCAGCAGTGAGGTTCCTACAGGGGGGCTAAACATTCAGTACTTC	CASSEVPTGGLNIQYF
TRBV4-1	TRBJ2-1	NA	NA	TGCGCCAGCAGCCAAGTTCACAGGTCCGCCTACAATGAGCAGTTCTTC	CASSQVHRSAYNEQFF
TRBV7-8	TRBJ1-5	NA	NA	TGTGCCAGCAGCCTCATCCCGCAAAAGAGTCTTGTCAGGGGATTCAATCAGCCCCAGCATTTT	CASSLIPQKSLVRGFNQPQHF
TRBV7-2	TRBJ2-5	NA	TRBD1	TGTGCCAGCAGCTTAGACAGGGGAGAGACCCAGTACTTC	CASSLDRGETQYF
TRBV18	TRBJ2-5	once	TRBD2	TGTGCCAGCTCACCACCACCTAGCGGGAGGGAAGAGACCCAGTACTTC	CASSPPPSGREETQYF
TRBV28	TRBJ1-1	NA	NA	TGTGCCAGCAACCTACATGGCGGCGGGACTGAAGCTTTCTTT	CASNLHGGGTEAFF
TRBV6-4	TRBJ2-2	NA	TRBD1	TGTGCCAGCAGTGCACGACAGGGGGACACCGGGGAGCTGTTTTTT	CASSARQGDTGELFF
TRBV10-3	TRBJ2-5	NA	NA	TGTGCCATCAGTGAGTCGAGGAGGGCAGAGACCCAGTACTTC	CAISESRRAETQYF
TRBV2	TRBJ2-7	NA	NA	TGTGCCAGCAGTGACGACACGAGCTACGAGCAGTACTTC	CASSDDTSYEQYF
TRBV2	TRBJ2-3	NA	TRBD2	TGTGCCAGCAGCGGGCTAGCGGGATGGGATACGCAGTATTTT	CASSGLAGWDTQYF
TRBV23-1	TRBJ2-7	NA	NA	TGCGCCAGCAGTCAATATTCAACCATGACGGCTGACGAATGGTACGAGCAGTACTTC	CASSQYSTMTADEWYEQYF
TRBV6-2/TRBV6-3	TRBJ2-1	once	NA	TGTGCCAGCAGTTACCTAGCGTTAGGGGGGAATGAGCAGTTCTTC	CASSYLALGGNEQFF
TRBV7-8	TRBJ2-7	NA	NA	TGTGCCAGCAGCTTAGGGCTAGCTGGCTCCTACGAGCAGTACTTC	CASSLGLAGSYEQYF
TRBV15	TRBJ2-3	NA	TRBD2	TGTGCCACCAGCGCCACGGGGACTAGCGGGGCTTTCGACACAGATACGCAGTATTTT	CATSATGTSGAFDTDTQYF
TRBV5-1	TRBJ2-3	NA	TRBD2	TGCGCCAGCAGCTTAGCGGGGCAGAGCACAGATACGCAGTATTTT	CASSLAGQSTDTQYF
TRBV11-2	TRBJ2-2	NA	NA	TGTGCCAGCAGCCCTATAACAGGGAACACCGGGGAGCTGTTTTTT	CASSPITGNTGELFF
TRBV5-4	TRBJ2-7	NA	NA	TGTGCCAGCAGCTTGAGTCCGGGGAGGAGCTACGAGCAGTACTTC	CASSLSPGRSYEQYF
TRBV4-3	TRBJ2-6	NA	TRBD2	TGCGCCAGCAGCCAGGGACTAGCCTCCGGGGCCAACGTCCTGACTTTC	CASSQGLASGANVLTF
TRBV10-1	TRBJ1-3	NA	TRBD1	TGCGCCAGCAGGGGGAAAGGGACAGCGCCTGGAAACACCATATATTTT	CASRGKGTAPGNTIYF
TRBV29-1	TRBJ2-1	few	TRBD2	TGCAGCGTCGCCGGGGGGGGGCTTGGGTTCTTC	CSVAGGGLGFF
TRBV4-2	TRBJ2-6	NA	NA	TGTGCCAGCAGCCAAGATCCGACAGGTGGGGCCAACGTCCTGACTTTC	CASSQDPTGGANVLTF
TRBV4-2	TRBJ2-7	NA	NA	TGTGCCAGCAGCCCGACCATGTATGTCAGGGGTCGCGAGCAGTACTTC	CASSPTMYVRGREQYF
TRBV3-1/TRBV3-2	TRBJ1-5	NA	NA	TGTGCCAGCAGCCAAGGGCCCACAGGACTACAGCCCCAGCATTTT	CASSQGPTGLQPQHF
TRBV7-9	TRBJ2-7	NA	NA	TGTGCCAGCAGCTTAGAACAGGGCTACGAGCAGTACTTC	CASSLEQGYEQYF
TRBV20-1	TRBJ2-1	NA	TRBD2	TGCAGTGCTAGTAGTGGGACTAGCGTTCACAATGAGCAGTTCTTC	CSASSGTSVHNEQFF
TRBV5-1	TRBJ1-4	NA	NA	TGCGCCAGCAGCTTGGCCGGCGGATGGGATGAAAAACTGTTTTTT	CASSLAGGWDEKLFF
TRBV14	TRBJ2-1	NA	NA	TGTGCCAGCAGCCAAGATAAGCTAGGACCCCAGCCCTACAATGAGCAGTTCTTC	CASSQDKLGPQPYNEQFF
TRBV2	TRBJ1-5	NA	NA	TGTGCCAGCAGCCTGGAGATACGCAATCAGCCCCAGCATTTT	CASSLEIRNQPQHF
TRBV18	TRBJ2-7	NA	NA	TGTGCCAGCTCACCCGGACAGATAACCTACGAGCAGTACTTC	CASSPGQITYEQYF
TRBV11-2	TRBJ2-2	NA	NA	TGTGCCAGCAGCCCATTTTTAGGTCGTCGGGACACCGGGGAGCTGTTTTTT	CASSPFLGRRDTGELFF
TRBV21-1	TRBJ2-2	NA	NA	TGTGCCAGCAGCAAAGGGCCCTCCTACGGGGGGCGCACCGGGGAGCTGTTTTTT	CASSKGPSYGGRTGELFF
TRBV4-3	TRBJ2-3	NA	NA	TGCGCCAGCAGCCAAGTCTGGCGCGGTAGCACAGATACGCAGTATTTT	CASSQVWRGSTDTQYF
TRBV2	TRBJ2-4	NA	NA	TGTGCCAGCAGCCATGACTTGAACATTCAGTACTTC	CASSHDLNIQYF
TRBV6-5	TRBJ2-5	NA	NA	TGTGCCAGCAGTTACGGGGGAAAGACCCAGTACTTC	CASSYGGKTQYF
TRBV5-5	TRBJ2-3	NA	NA	TGTGCCAGCACAGCCTCGCGGGGATGGGCAGATACGCAGTATTTT	CASTASRGWADTQYF
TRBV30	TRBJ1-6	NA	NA	TGTGCCTGGAACTCCGGGACACAAAATTCACCCCTCCACTTT	CAWNSGTQNSPLHF